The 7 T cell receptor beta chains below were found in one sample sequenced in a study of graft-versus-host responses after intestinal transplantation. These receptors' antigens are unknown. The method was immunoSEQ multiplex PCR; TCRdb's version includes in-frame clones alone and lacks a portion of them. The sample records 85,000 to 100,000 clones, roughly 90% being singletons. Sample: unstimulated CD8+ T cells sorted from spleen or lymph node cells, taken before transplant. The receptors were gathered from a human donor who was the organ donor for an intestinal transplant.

The CDR3 coding sequence is TGTGCCAGCAGCTTAGACCAGGGGAACACTGAAGCTTTCTTT. It codes for CASSLDQGNTEAFF. The chain carries TRBV7-6 and TRBJ1-1; possible D gene TRBD1, 5 bases. CDR1 and CDR2 (germline): SGHVS, FNYEAQ. The CDR3 extends over 14 amino acids. Trimming stripped 1 base from V and 1 base from J, with 7 bases between.

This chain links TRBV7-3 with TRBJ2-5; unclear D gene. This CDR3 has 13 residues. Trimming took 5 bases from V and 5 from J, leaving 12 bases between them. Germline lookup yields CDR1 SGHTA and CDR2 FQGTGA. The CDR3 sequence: CASSDKSWETQYF. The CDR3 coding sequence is TGTGCCAGCAGCGACAAGTCGTGGGAGACCCAGTACTTC. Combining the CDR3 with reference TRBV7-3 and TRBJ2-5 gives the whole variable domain GAGVSQTPSNKVTEKGKYVELRCDPISGHTALYWYRQSLGQGPEFLIYFQGTGAADDSGLPNDRFFAVRPEGSVSTLKIQRTERGDSAVYLCASSDKSWETQYFGPGTRLLVL.

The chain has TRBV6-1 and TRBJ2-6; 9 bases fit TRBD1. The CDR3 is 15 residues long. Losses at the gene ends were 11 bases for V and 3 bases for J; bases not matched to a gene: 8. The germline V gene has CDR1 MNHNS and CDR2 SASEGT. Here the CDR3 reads CAVDTGGSGANVLTF. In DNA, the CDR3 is TGTGCCGTCGATACAGGGGGCAGTGGGGCCAACGTCCTGACTTTC.

The chain's CDR3 is CASSYGGGSYNEQFF. As DNA, the CDR3 is TGTGCCAGCAGTTACGGGGGAGGCTCCTACAATGAGCAGTTCTTC. The V call is TRBV28, the J call TRBJ2-1; TRBD2 might be the D (6 bases). The CDR3 has 15 amino acids. V was shortened by 4 bases and J by 0 bases, with 10 bases between the two germline ends. The germline CDR1 and CDR2 sequences are MDHEN and SYDVKM. Combining the CDR3 with reference TRBV28 and TRBJ2-1 gives the whole variable domain DVKVTQSSRYLVKRTGEKVFLECVQDMDHENMFWYRQDPGLGLRLIYFSYDVKMKEKGDIPEGYSVSREKKERFSLILESASTNQTSMYLCASSYGGGSYNEQFFGPGTRLTVL.

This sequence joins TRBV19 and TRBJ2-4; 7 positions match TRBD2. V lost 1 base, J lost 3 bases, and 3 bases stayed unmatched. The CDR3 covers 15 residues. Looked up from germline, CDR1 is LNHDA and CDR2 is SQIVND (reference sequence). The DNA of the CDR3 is TGTGCCAGTAGTATAGGAGGGACTATCAAAAACATTCAGTACTTC. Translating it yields CASSIGGTIKNIQYF.

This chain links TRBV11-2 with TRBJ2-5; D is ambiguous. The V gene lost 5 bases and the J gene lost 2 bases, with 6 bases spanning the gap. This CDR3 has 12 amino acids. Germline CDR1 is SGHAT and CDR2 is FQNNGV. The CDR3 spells CASSTTQETQYF. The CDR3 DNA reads TGTGCCAGCAGCACAACACAAGAGACCCAGTACTTC.

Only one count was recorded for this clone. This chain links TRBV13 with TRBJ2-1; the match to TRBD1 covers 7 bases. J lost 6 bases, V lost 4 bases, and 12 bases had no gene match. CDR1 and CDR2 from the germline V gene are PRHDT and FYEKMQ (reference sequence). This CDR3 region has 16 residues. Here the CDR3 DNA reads TGTGCCAGCAGCTGCTCGACAGGGAAGGACTTCAATGAGCAGTTCTTC. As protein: CASSCSTGKDFNEQFF.